This T cell receptor beta chain was documented in a study of ipilimumab plus nivolumab after autologous stem cell transplantation. V was clipped by 7 bases and J by 0 bases, with 7 bases between them. Germline V lookup: CDR1 LNHDA, CDR2 SQIVND (reference sequence). The CDR3 is 13 residues long. Starting 14 to 28 days after autologous transplant, ipilimumab 1 mg/kg was given. Produced via immunoSEQ multiplex PCR; TCRdb's table is partial and in-frame only. This sample carries fewer than 45,000 clones, 92% of them seen once, and the ten largest clones take around 1%. The receptor's source is a male donor with multiple myeloma. This specimen was PBMCs, taken in a trial of ipilimumab plus nivolumab as post-transplant consolidation. The V call is TRBV19, the J call TRBJ1-5; D is ambiguous. CDR3 loop: CASIGSSNQPQHF. The CDR3 region has the DNA TGTGCCAGTATTGGCAGTAGCAATCAGCCCCAGCATTTT.